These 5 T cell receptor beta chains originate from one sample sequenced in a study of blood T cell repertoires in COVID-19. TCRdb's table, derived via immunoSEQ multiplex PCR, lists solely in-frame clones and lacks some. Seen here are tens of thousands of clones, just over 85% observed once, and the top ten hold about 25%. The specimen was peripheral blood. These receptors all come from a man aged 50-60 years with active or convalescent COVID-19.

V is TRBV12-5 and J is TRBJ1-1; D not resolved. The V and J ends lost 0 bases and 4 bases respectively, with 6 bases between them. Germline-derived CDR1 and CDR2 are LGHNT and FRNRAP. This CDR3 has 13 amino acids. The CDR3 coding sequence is TGTGCTAGTGGTTTGGTACGAGGCACTGAAGCTTTCTTT. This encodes CASGLVRGTEAFF.

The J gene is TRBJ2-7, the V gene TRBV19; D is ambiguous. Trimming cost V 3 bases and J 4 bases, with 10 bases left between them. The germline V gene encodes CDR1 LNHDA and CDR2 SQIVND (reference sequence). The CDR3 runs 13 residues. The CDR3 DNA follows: TGTGCCAGTAGTATTCCGGGTTCTTACGAGCAGTACTTC. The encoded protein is CASSIPGSYEQYF.

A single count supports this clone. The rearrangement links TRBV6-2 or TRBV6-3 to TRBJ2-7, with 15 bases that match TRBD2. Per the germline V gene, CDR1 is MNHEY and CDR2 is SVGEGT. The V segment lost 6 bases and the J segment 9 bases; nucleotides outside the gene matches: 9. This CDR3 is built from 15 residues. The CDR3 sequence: CASSERWTSGRVQYF. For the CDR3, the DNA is TGTGCCAGCAGCGAAAGGTGGACTAGCGGGAGGGTGCAGTACTTC.

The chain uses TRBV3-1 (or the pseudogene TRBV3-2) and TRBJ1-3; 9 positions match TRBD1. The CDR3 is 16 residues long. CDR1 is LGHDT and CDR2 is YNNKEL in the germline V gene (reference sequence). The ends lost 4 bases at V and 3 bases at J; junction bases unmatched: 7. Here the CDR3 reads CASSPRGQGGGNTIYF. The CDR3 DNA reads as TGTGCCAGCAGCCCCAGGGGACAGGGAGGTGGAAACACCATATATTTT.

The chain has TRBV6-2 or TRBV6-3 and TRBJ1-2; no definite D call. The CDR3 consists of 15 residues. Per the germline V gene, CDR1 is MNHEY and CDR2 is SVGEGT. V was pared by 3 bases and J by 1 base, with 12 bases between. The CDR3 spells CASSYFLRINYGYTF. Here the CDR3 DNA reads TGTGCCAGCAGTTATTTCCTCAGAATTAACTATGGCTACACCTTC.